This record covers a single T cell receptor (beta chain). What this receptor recognizes is not known. No qualities accompany the bases; no much larger clone lies one base away. Inclusive of the bounding cysteine and phenylalanine, the CDR3 is 17 residues long. Only CDR3 DNA is held: 51 bases, read in frame from base 1. V ends up 3 bases short and J 0 bases short, with an unmatched junction base count of 4. As encoded in the germline V gene, CDR1 is SNHLY while CDR2 is FYNNEI. These data originate in a study of Graves' ophthalmopathy and Graves' hyperthyroidism (dated by TCRdb to the late 2010s). Broadly, across the study: Peripheral blood was collected before any treatment was given, at the time of initial diagnosis. To tell Graves' ophthalmopathy apart from Graves' hyperthyroidism, and to predict which patients would progress to ophthalmopathy, the study relied on TCR beta repertoire signatures. In total, over 130 blood samples were TCR-sequenced: some 43 ophthalmopathy, roughly 80 hyperthyroidism and approximately 17 hyperthyroidism-to-ophthalmopathy patients. To explore V-J signatures that separate ophthalmopathy from hyperthyroidism, a discovery set of about a hundred patients was enrolled, consisting of about 45 with ophthalmopathy and 55 to 65 with stable hyperthyroidism. An independent validation cohort was composed of about 20 hyperthyroidism patients and some 16 patients who later progressed from hyperthyroidism to ophthalmopathy. In several hyperthyroidism patients, the T-cell repertoires found in thyroid tissue were compared with those found in blood. Once sampling was done, hyperthyroidism patients were given methimazole at a starting dose of 30 mg daily, while ophthalmopathy patients were given high-dose intravenous methylprednisolone. The 90 to 100 discovery patients were randomly split 7:3 into training and test sets. On the study overall, not on this receptor specifically: In validation, the model predicted ophthalmopathy progression with about 70% sensitivity and about 73% specificity; some 13 predicted patients were CT-confirmed with GO in a median of about 6.1 months. Among expanded thyroid clonotypes with frequency above 0.001, most also showed up in blood, which suggests that blood repertoires may reflect the thyroid immune response. No statistical method was used to predetermine the sample size, and group allocation was not hidden from the investigators. In cross-validation, the 13-signature model distinguished ophthalmopathy from stable hyperthyroidism with nearly 90% sensitivity and around 81% specificity, while in the test set the corresponding values were about 80% and 75%.

For repertoire sequencing, TCR beta CDR3 regions were amplified from RNA transcripts. HTBI primers and the Qiagen OneStep RT-PCR kit were used in a first-round RT-PCR, which was followed by a second-round multiplex PCR, size selection and purification. The libraries underwent paired-end sequencing with 100 bp reads on an Illumina HiSeq2000. For the original study's pipeline: Reads were processed with SOAPnuke, discarding reads with adapters, uncalled bases, mean Phred below 15, or no exact constant-primer or identifier match. COPE v1.2.5 was used to merge high-quality paired reads. Unique nucleotide sequences were defined as clonotypes and aligned to IMGT TRB V, D and J references using MiTCR v1.1. Only V-J combinations with frequency above 0.0001 were analysed, covering 99% to 99.2% of repertoires. For each V-J combination, a TCR clonal expansion and chaos score was defined as the ratio of F50 clonal expansion to chaos observed in the TCRdist matrix. Welch's t-statistics and random forest were used to narrow the features down to roughly twelve V-J combinations, which were then fed into a naive Bayes classifier. Thyroid-blood repertoire similarity was quantified with the Morisita-Horn index. The public reads were quality trimmed at Q25 with fastp and then assembled into clones with MiXCR by TCRdb, keeping productive beta chains. Merged by CDR3 protein, the rows form single entries marked with the most common genes and DNA. These V and J calls are TCRdb output, not the study's own analysis. Within this sample are more than 15,000 distinct CDR3 sequences, with 46% of them counted one time only. The ten largest clones take up 25% of the sample.

A patient counted as having stable hyperthyroidism if there was no progression to ophthalmopathy within 18 months of follow-up. Patients with hyperthyroidism were aged 18 to 65 years, had been newly diagnosed, and had a disease duration of less than 2 months. Anyone with other autoimmune diseases, uncontrolled infections, pregnancy or lactation was excluded from the study. Clinical symptoms, serum thyroxine, TRAb, thyroid ultrasound and orbital computed tomography formed the basis of the diagnosis. Ficoll-Paque density gradient centrifugation was used to isolate PBMCs from approximately 11 ml of fresh peripheral blood. Total RNA was extracted with Trizol reagent and quality-checked on an Agilent 2100 Bioanalyzer.

The receptor comes from a woman in her thirties or forties with stable Graves' hyperthyroidism. Donor details come from another sample of the same person, matched by shared clones. The receptor chain draws on TRBV2 and TRBJ1-5; a stretch of 11 junction bases matches TRBD1. The material sequenced was peripheral blood. Here is the DNA: TGTGCCAGCAGTGACCGGGACAGGGGGAATAGCAATCAGCCCCAGCATTTT. Its translation reads: CASSDRDRGNSNQPQHF. When the CDR3 is completed using the reference TRBV2 and TRBJ1-5 genes on either side, the full variable domain is EPEVTQTPSHQVTQMGQEVILRCVPISNHLYFYWYRQILGQKVEFLVSFYNNEISEKSEIFDDQFSVERPDGSNFTLKIRSTKLEDSAMYFCASSDRDRGNSNQPQHFGDGTRLSIL.